The 2 T cell receptor beta chains below all came from one sample that was sequenced in a study of blood T cell repertoires in COVID-19 (dated by TCRdb to about 2020). Library construction relied on the immunoSEQ multiplex PCR assay. TCRdb's version of the immuneACCESS table is confined to in-frame rearrangements and falls short of the full clone set. An unresolved V gene accounts for under half of the shortfall where checked; the remainder is of unknown origin. This sample is represented by about 300,000 clones; 70% to 90% of them were singletons. 6% to 8% of the sample is held by the ten biggest clonotypes. Sequences were obtained from peripheral blood. The receptor source for this set is a woman aged 45 to 65 with COVID-19, enrolled during active disease.

The chain uses TRBV7-2 and TRBJ2-1; 10 bases line up with TRBD2. This CDR3 has 15 amino acids. Germline values: CDR1 SGHTA, CDR2 FQGNSA. J gave up 3 bases and V 5 bases, and 4 bases lay outside the gene matches. For the CDR3, the DNA is TGTGCCAGCAGCCCGGGACTAGCGTTCTACAATGAGCAGTTCTTC. Amino acids: CASSPGLAFYNEQFF. Supplemented by reference TRBV7-2 and TRBJ2-1, the full variable domain reads GAGVSQSPSNKVTEKGKDVELRCDPISGHTALYWYRQSLGQGLEFLIYFQGNSAPDKSGLPSDRFSAERTGGSVSTLTIQRTQQEDSAVYLCASSPGLAFYNEQFFGPGTRLTVL.

This chain links TRBV6-2 or TRBV6-3 with TRBJ2-7; 8 bases are shared with TRBD2. CDR1 MNHEY and CDR2 SVGEGT come from the germline V gene. The V segment lost 5 bases and the J segment 3 bases; nucleotides outside the gene matches: 12. The CDR3 consists of 16 residues. The CDR3 spells CASSDPSGSDRYEQYF. Here the CDR3 DNA reads TGTGCCAGCAGTGATCCAAGCGGGAGCGATCGCTACGAGCAGTACTTC.